The entry that follows covers one T cell receptor (beta chain) sequence. Antigen: not known. The data were obtained in a study of CD8 T cells in Susac syndrome. Points from the study as a whole: It was acknowledged in the study that its TCR sequencing and HLA analysis involved a relatively small number of individuals.

RNA in amounts of roughly 0.5 to 1 ug was reverse transcribed with random hexamers. Coverage of TCR beta CDR3 amplification by immunoSEQ multiplex PCR extended to 54 Vbeta and 13 Jbeta. TCRdb recomputed calls from the immunoSEQ multiplex PCR reads with MiXCR, one row per CDR3 protein. The table lists around 270,000 distinct CDR3 sequences, 70% to 90% of them singletons. This clonotype was sampled from a human donor with multiple sclerosis. Input material: CD8+ T cells from PBMCs.

CDR3 region: CATSGAEGGELFF. CDR3 DNA sequence: TGTGCCACCAGCGGAGCCGAGGGTGGGGAGCTGTTTTTT. The chain couples TRBV15 to TRBJ2-2, with D perhaps TRBD2 (5 bases). The V gene's germline CDR1 is LNHNV and CDR2 YYDKDF (reference sequence). Trimming stripped 5 bases from V and 8 bases from J, with 12 bases between. CDR3 length equals 13 residues.